This T cell receptor (beta chain) was captured by sequencing in a study of OX40 agonist ivuxolimab in advanced cancers. Study-wide findings and caveats: Some of the lowest clonal expansion was seen in partial responders at 0.1-3.0 mg/kg.

The protocol was immunoSEQ multiplex PCR, while the TCRdb copy is restricted to in-frame clones and leaves out a portion. The table lists about 50,000 clones, 87% of them singletons, with less than 0.8% in the top ten. In the case of this clone: The antigen remains undetermined.

Germline V CDR1 and CDR2: SGHVS, FQNEAQ. With V trimmed by 0 bases and J by 3 bases, 12 bases remained unmatched. The CDR3 consists of 18 residues. Sequences were derived from CD4+ or CD8+ T cells sorted from blood, sampled in a trial of the OX40 agonist ivuxolimab. The chain recombines TRBV7-8 with TRBJ1-2; 8 bases agree with TRBD1. The receptor was derived from an adult with an advanced solid tumor such as melanoma, head and neck, liver or kidney cancer. CDR3 residues: CASSLAGSRTGLHYGYTF. For the CDR3, the DNA is TGTGCCAGCAGCTTAGCGGGCTCGCGGACAGGGCTACACTATGGCTACACCTTC.